The clone carrying this T cell receptor beta chain was observed at least ten times. The sample belongs to a study of blood T cells in healthy people across ages. The CDR3 is 15 amino acids. Germline V CDR1 and CDR2: SGDLS, YYNGEE. J lost 4 bases, V lost 3 bases, and 4 bases had no gene match. Primers used in a second PCR of about 7 to 12 cycles were a sample-barcoded 5' primer and a J-beta primer mix. TCRdb re-called the 5' RACE reads through MiXCR, storing one row per CDR3 protein. The sample has 1.6 million or so distinct CDR3 sequences, about 35% seen once; the top ten hold about 11%. The specimen was blood. The source is a woman in her 30s in good health. The J gene is TRBJ2-1, the V gene TRBV9, with 10 bases fitting TRBD2. DNA of the CDR3: TGTGCCAGCAGCGGAGGACTAGCGGCATACAATGAGCAGTTCTTC. The encoded protein is CASSGGLAAYNEQFF.